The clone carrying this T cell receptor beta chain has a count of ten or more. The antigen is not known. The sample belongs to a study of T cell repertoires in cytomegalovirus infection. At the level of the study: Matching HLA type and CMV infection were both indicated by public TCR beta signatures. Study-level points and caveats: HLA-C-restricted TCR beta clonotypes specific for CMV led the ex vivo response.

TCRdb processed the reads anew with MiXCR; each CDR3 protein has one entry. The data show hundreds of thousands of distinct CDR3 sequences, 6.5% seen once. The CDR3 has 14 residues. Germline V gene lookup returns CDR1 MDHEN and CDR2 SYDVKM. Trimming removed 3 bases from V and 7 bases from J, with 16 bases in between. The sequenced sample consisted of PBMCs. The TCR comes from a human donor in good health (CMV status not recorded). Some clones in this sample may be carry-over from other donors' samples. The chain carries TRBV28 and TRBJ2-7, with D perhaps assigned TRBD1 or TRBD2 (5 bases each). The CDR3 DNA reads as TGTGCCAGCAGTTTCGCGCAGGGAGTGGGGGAGCAGTACTTC. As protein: CASSFAQGVGEQYF.